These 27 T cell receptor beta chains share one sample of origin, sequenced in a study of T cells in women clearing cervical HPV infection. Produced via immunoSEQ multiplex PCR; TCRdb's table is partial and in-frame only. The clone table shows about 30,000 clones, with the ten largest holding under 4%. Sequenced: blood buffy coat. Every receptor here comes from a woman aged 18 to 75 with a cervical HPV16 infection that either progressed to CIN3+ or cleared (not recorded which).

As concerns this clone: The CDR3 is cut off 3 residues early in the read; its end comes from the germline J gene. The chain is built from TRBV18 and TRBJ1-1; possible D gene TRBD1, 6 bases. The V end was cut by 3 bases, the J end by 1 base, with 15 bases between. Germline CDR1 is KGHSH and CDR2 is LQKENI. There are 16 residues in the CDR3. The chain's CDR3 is CASSPAGGLGNTEAFF. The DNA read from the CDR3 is TGTGCCAGCTCACCGGCGGGGGGGCTGGGGAACACTGAA.

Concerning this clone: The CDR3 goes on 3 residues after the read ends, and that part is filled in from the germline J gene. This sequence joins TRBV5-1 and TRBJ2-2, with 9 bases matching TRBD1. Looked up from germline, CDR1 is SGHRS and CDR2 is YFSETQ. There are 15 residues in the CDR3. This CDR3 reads CASSFGTGRNEKLFF. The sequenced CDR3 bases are TGCGCCAGCAGCTTTGGGACAGGGCGGAATGAAAAG.

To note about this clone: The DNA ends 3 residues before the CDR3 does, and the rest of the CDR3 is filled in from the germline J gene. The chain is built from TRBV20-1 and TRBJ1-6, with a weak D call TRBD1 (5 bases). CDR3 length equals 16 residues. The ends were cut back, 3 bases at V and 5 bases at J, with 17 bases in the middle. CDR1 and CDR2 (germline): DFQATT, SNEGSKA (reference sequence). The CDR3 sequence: CSARAGGTGDNSPLHF. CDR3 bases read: TGCAGTGCTAGGGCCGGGGGGACGGGAGATAATTCACCC.

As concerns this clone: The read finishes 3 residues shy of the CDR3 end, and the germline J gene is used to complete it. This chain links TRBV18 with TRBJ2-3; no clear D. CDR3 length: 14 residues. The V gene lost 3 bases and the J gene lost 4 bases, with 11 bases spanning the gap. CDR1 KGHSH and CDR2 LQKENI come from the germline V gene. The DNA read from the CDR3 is TGTGCCAGCTCACCGGATATTCGGGCAGATACG. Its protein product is CASSPDIRADT. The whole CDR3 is CASSPDIRADTQYF.

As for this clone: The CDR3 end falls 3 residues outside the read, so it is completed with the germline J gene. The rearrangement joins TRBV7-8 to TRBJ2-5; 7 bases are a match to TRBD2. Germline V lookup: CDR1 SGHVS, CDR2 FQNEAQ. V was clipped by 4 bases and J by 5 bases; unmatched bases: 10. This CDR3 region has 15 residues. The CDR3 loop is CASSYENGAGETQYF. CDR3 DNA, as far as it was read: TGTGCCAGCAGCTACGAGAATGGAGCGGGGGAGACC.

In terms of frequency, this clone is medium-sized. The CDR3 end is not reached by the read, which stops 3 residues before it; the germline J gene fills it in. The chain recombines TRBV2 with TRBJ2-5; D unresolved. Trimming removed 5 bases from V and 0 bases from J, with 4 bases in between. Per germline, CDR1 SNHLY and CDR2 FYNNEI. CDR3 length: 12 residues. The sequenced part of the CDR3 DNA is TGTGCCAGCAGTAAGCACCAAGAGACC. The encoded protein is CASSKHQET. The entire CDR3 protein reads CASSKHQETQYF.

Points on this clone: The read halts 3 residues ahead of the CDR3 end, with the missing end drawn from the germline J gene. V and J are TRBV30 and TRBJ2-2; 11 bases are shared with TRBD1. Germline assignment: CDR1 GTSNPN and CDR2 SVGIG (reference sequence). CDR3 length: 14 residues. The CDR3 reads CACNRDRGYSPLFF. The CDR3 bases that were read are TGTGCCTGCAACCGGGACAGGGGGTATTCACCG.

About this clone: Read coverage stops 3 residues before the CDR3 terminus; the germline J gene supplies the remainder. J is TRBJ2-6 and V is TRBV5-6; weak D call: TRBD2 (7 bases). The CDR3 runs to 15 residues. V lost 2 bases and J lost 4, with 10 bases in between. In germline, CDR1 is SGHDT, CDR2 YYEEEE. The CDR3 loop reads CASSFGGLGANVLTF. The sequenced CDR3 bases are TGTGCCAGCAGCTTCGGGGGGCTCGGGGCCAACGTC.

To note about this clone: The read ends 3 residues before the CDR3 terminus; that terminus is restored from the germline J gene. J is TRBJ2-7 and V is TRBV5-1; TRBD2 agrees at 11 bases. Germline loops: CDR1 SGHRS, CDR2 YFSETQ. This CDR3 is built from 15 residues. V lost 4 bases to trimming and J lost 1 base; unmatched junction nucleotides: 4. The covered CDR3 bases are TGCGCCAGCAGCCAAACTAGCGGGAGTTCCTACGAG. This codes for CASSQTSGSSYE. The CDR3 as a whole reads CASSQTSGSSYEQYF.

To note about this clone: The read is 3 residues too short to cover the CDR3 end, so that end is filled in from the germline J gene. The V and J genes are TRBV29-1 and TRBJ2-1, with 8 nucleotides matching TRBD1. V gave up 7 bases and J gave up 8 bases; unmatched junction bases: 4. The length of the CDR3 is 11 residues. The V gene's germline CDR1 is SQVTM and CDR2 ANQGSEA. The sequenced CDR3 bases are TGCAGCGATAAGACAGGGGATGAG. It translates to CSDKTGDE. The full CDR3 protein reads CSDKTGDEQFF.

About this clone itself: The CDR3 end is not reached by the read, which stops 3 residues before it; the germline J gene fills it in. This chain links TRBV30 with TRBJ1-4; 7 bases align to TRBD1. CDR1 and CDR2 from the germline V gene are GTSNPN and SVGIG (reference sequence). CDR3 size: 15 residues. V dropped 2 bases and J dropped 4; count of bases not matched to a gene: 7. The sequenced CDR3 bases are TGTGCCTGGAGTAGGGGGACAGCTATTAATGAAAAA. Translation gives CAWSRGTAINEK. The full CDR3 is CAWSRGTAINEKLFF.

CDR3 loop: CSARERGLAGGRTGELFF. The sequenced CDR3 bases are TGCAGTGCTAGAGAACGGGGACTAGCGGGAGGCAGAACCGGGGAG. The rearrangement uses TRBV20-1 and TRBJ2-2; 15 nucleotides match TRBD2. The read stops 3 residues short of the end of the CDR3; the missing end is completed from the germline J gene. The J segment lost 5 bases and the V segment lost 0 bases, leaving 7 bases of the junction unmatched. The CDR3 spans 18 residues. Germline V gene data show CDR1 as DFQATT and CDR2 as SNEGSKA (reference sequence).

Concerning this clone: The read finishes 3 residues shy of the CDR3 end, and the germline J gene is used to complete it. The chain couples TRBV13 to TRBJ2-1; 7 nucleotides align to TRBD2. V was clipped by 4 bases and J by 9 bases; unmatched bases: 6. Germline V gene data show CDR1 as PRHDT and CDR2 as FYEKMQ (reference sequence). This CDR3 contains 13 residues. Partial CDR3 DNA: TGTGCCAGCAGCTGGGGGACTAAGGGTGAG. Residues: CASSWGTKGE. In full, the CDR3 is CASSWGTKGEQFF. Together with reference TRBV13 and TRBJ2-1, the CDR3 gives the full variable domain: AAGVIQSPRHLIKEKRETATLKCYPIPRHDTVYWYQQGPGQDPQFLISFYEKMQSDKGSIPDRFSAQQFSDYHSELNMSSLELGDSALYFCASSWGTKGEQFFGPGTRLTVL.

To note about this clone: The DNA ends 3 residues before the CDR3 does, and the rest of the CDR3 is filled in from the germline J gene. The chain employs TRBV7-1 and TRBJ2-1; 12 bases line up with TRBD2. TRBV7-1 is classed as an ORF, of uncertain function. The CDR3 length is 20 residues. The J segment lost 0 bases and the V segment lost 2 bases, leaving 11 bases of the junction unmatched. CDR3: CASSSLSWTSGTRSYNEQFF. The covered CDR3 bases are TGTGCCAGCAGCTCATTGAGCTGGACTAGCGGGACTCGCTCCTACAATGAG.

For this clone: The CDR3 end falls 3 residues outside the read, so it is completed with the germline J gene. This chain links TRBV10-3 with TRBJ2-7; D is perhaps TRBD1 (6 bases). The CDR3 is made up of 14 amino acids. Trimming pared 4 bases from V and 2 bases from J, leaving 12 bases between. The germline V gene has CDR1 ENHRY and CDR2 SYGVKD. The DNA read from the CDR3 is TGTGCCATCAGTGGCGCAGGGGCCCCCTACGAG. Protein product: CAISGAGAPYE. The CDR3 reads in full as CAISGAGAPYEQYF.

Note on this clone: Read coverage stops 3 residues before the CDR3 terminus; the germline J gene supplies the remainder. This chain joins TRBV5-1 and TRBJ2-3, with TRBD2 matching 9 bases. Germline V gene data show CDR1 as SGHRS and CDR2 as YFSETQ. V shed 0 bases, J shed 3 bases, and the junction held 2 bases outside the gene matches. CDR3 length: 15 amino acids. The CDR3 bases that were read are TGCGCCAGCAGCTTGGACACTAGCGGGACAGATACG. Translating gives CASSLDTSGTDT. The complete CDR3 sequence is CASSLDTSGTDTQYF.

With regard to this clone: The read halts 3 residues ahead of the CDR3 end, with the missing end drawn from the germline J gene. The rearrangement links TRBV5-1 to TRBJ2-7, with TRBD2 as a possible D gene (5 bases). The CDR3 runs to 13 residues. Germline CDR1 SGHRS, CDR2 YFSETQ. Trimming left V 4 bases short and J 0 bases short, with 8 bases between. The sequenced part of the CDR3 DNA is TGCGCCAGCAGCCGTAGCGACTCCTACGAG. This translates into CASSRSDSYE. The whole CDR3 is CASSRSDSYEQYF.

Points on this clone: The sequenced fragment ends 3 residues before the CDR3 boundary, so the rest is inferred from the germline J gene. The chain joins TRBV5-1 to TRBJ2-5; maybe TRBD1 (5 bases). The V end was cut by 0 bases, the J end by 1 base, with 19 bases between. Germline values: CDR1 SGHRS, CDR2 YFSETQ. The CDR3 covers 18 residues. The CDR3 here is CASSLGRVGVLGQETQYF. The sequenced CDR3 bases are TGCGCCAGCAGCTTGGGCAGGGTAGGAGTGCTAGGCCAAGAGACC.

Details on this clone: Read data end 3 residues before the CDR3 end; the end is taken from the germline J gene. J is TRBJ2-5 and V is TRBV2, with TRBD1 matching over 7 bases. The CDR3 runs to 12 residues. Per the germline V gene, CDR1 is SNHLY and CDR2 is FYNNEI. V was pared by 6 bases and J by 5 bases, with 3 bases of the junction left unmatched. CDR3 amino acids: CASRTGVETQYF. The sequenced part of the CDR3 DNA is TGTGCCAGCAGAACAGGGGTTGAGACC.

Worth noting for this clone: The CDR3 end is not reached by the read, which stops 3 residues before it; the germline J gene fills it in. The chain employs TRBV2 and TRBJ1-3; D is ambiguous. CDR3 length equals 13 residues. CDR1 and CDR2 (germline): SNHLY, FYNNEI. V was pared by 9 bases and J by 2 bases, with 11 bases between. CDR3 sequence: CASINRAGNTIYF. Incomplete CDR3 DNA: TGTGCCAGTATAAATCGGGCTGGAAACACC.

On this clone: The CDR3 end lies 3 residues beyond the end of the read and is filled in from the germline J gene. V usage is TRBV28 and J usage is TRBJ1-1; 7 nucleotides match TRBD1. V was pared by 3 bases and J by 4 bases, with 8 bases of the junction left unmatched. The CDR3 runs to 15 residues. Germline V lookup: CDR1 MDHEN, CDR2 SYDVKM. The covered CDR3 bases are TGTGCCAGCAGTTTTTTGAGGGGGCTTGTCACTGAA. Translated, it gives CASSFLRGLVTE. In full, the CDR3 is CASSFLRGLVTEAFF. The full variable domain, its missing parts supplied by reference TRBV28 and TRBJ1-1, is DVKVTQSSRYLVKRTGEKVFLECVQDMDHENMFWYRQDPGLGLRLIYFSYDVKMKEKGDIPEGYSVSREKKERFSLILESASTNQTSMYLCASSFLRGLVTEAFFGQGTRLTVV.

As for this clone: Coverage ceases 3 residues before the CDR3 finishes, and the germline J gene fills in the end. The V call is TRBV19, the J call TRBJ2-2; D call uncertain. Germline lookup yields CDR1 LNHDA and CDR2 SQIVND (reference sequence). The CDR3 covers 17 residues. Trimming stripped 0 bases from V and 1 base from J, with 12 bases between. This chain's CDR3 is CASSIDRQSRNTGELFF. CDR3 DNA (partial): TGTGCCAGTAGTATAGATCGCCAGTCTCGGAACACCGGGGAG.

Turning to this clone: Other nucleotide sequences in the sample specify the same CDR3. CDR3 sequence: CASSLGAGYEQYF. The part of the CDR3 DNA that was read is TGCGCCAGCAGCTTAGGGGCAGGGTACGAG. The chain links TRBV5-1 to TRBJ2-7; the D gene is possibly TRBD1 (5 bases). The read comes to an end 3 residues before the CDR3 does, leaving the germline J gene to fill in the end. Trimming shortened V by 2 bases and J by 4 bases, and 10 bases separated the two germline ends. The CDR3 loop spans 13 amino acids. Per germline, CDR1 SGHRS and CDR2 YFSETQ. The full variable domain, its missing parts supplied by reference TRBV5-1 and TRBJ2-7, is KAGVTQTPRYLIKTRGQQVTLSCSPISGHRSVSWYQQTPGQGLQFLFEYFSETQRNKGNFPGRFSGRQFSNSRSEMNVSTLELGDSALYLCASSLGAGYEQYFGPGTRLTVT.

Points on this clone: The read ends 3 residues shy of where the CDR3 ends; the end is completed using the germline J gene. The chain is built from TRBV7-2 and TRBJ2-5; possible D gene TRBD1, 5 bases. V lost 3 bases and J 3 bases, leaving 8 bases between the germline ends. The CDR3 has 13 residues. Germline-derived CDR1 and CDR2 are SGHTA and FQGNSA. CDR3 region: CASSFDSEETQYF. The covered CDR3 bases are TGTGCCAGCAGCTTTGACAGCGAAGAGACC.

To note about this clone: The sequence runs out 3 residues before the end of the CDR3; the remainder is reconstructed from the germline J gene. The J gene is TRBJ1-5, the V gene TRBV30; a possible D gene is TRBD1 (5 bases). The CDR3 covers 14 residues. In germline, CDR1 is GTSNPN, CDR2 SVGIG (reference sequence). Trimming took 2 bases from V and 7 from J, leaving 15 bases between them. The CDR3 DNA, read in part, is TGTGCCTGGAGTTATGGAGGGGCTGGGCAGCCC. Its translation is CAWSYGGAGQP. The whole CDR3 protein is CAWSYGGAGQPQHF. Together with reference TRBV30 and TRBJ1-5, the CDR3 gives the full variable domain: SQTIHQWPATLVQPVGSPLSLECTVEGTSNPNLYWYRQAAGRGLQLLFYSVGIGQISSEVPQNLSASRPQDRQFILSSKKLLLSDSGFYLCAWSYGGAGQPQHFGDGTRLSIL.

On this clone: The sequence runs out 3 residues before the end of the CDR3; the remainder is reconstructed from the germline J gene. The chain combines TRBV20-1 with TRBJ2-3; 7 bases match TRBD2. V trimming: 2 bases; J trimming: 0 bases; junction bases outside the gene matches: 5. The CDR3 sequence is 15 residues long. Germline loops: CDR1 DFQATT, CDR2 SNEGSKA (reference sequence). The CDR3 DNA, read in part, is TGCAGTGCTAGAAGCCTAGCGGACAGCACAGATACG. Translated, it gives CSARSLADSTDT. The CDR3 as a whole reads CSARSLADSTDTQYF.

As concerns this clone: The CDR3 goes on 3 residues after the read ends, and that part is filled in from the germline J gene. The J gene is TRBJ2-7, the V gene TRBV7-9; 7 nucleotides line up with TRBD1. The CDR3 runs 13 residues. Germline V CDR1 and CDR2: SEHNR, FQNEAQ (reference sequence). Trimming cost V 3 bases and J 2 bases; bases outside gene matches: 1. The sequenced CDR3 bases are TGTGCCAGCAGCTTCGGGACAGCCTACGAG. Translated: CASSFGTAYE. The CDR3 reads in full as CASSFGTAYEQYF. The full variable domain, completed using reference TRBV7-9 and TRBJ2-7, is DTGVSQNPRHKITKRGQNVTFRCDPISEHNRLYWYRQTLGQGPEFLTYFQNEAQLEKSRLLSDRFSAERPKGSFSTLEIQRTEQGDSAMYLCASSFGTAYEQYFGPGTRLTVT.